A selection of T cell receptor beta chains follows, all from one sample in a study of metastatic and nonmetastatic thyroid tumors. TCRdb re-processed the PCR reads through MiXCR. Here the sample spans over 10,000 clones, less than 30% being singletons. The sample taken for sequencing was blood. Receptors originate from a female donor with papillary thyroid cancer or a benign thyroid nodule (not recorded which). Some clones in this sample may be carry-over from other donors' samples. CDR3s include the opening cysteine and the closing phenylalanine or tryptophan. The order of the fields is clone size, D gene, J gene, V gene, CDR3 DNA, CDR3 protein. D genes are given only for firm matches. Clone size is stated in some rows and not others, as once, few, many or a class when expanded.

clone size: .
D gene: TRBD1
J gene: TRBJ1-5
V gene: TRBV7-9
CDR3 DNA: TGTGCCATCACGGTAACAGGGGGTCATCAGCCCCAGCATTTT
CDR3 protein: CAITVTGGHQPQHF

clone size: .
D gene: .
J gene: TRBJ2-7
V gene: TRBV7-3
CDR3 DNA: TGTGCCCAGGGTCCCGAGCAGTACTTC
CDR3 protein: CAQGPEQYF

clone size: .
D gene: TRBD2
J gene: TRBJ2-1
V gene: TRBV30
CDR3 DNA: TGTGCCTGGAGCGCTACTAGCGGAGGATACAATGAGCAGTTCTTC
CDR3 protein: CAWSATSGGYNEQFF

clone size: many
D gene: TRBD1
J gene: TRBJ2-1
V gene: TRBV19
CDR3 DNA: TGTGCCAGTAGTACCACAGGGGGCTATGAGCAGTTCTTC
CDR3 protein: CASSTTGGYEQFF

clone size: .
D gene: .
J gene: TRBJ1-1
V gene: TRBV20-1
CDR3 DNA: TGCAGTGCTAGAGATCACGGGGGGCGGAAGGGGAACACTGAAGCTTTCTTT
CDR3 protein: CSARDHGGRKGNTEAFF

clone size: .
D gene: .
J gene: TRBJ2-3
V gene: TRBV20-1
CDR3 DNA: TGCAGTGAAGTTAGCGCATATGGGACAGATACGCAGTATTTT
CDR3 protein: CSEVSAYGTDTQYF

clone size: many
D gene: .
J gene: TRBJ2-1
V gene: TRBV20-1
CDR3 DNA: TGCAGTGCTGACCCTCCAAGAAACAATGAGCAGTTCTTC
CDR3 protein: CSADPPRNNEQFF

clone size: many
D gene: TRBD1
J gene: TRBJ1-1
V gene: TRBV20-1
CDR3 DNA: TGCAGTGCTAGATGGGGCATGACAGGGCAAAAGACTGAAGCTTTCTTT
CDR3 protein: CSARWGMTGQKTEAFF

clone size: .
D gene: .
J gene: TRBJ2-2
V gene: TRBV10-3
CDR3 DNA: TGTGCCATCATGGACAGTTTCACCGGGGATCCGTTTTTT
CDR3 protein: CAIMDSFTGDPFF

clone size: many
D gene: .
J gene: TRBJ2-1
V gene: TRBV2
CDR3 DNA: TGTGCCAGCAGTCCCAGGGCCCTAGCTGGTGAACAGTTCTTC
CDR3 protein: CASSPRALAGEQFF

clone size: .
D gene: .
J gene: TRBJ1-2
V gene: TRBV7-9
CDR3 DNA: TGTGCCAGCATCTTAGGGGGGGGCTATGGCTACACCTTC
CDR3 protein: CASILGGGYGYTF

clone size: many
D gene: .
J gene: TRBJ2-1
V gene: TRBV7-2
CDR3 DNA: TGTGCCAGCAGCTTAGACCCCGGAGACAATAAGATCTTC
CDR3 protein: CASSLDPGDNKIF

clone size: medium-sized
D gene: .
J gene: TRBJ1-5
V gene: TRBV12-3/TRBV12-4
CDR3 DNA: TGTGCCAGCAGTTTAGCACCCGGGACAAGTAGCAATCAGCCCCAGCATTTT
CDR3 protein: CASSLAPGTSSNQPQHF

clone size: many
D gene: .
J gene: TRBJ2-1
V gene: TRBV7-6
CDR3 DNA: TGTGCCAGCAGCCGACGTGGAGATGAGCAGTTCTTC
CDR3 protein: CASSRRGDEQFF

clone size: .
D gene: .
J gene: TRBJ2-7
V gene: TRBV5-5
CDR3 DNA: TGTGCCAGCAGCTTTAGTCAAATTTACGAGCAGTACTTC
CDR3 protein: CASSFSQIYEQYF

clone size: .
D gene: TRBD1
J gene: TRBJ1-6
V gene: TRBV28
CDR3 DNA: TGTGCCAGCAGTTTGCCGGGACAGGGATCTGGGTCACCCCTCCACTTT
CDR3 protein: CASSLPGQGSGSPLHF

clone size: .
D gene: TRBD2
J gene: TRBJ2-1
V gene: TRBV7-8
CDR3 DNA: TGTGCCAGCAGCTTAGGGGCGGGAGTATACAATGAGCAGTTCTTC
CDR3 protein: CASSLGAGVYNEQFF

clone size: many
D gene: .
J gene: TRBJ2-2
V gene: TRBV13
CDR3 DNA: TGTGCCAGCAGCTTAAAGCCATTCTCCACCGGGGAGCTGTTTTTT
CDR3 protein: CASSLKPFSTGELFF

clone size: .
D gene: TRBD1
J gene: TRBJ1-6
V gene: TRBV7-9
CDR3 DNA: TGTGCCAGCAGCTCAGACAGGGGATGGTATTCACCCCTCCACTTT
CDR3 protein: CASSSDRGWYSPLHF

clone size: many
D gene: .
J gene: TRBJ1-6
V gene: TRBV3-1
CDR3 DNA: TGTGCCAGCAGCCAACCCCCCCAGGGAAACAATTCACCCCTCCACTTT
CDR3 protein: CASSQPPQGNNSPLHF

clone size: medium-sized
D gene: .
J gene: TRBJ2-7
V gene: TRBV11-3
CDR3 DNA: TGTGCCAGCAGCTTAAATGCGGGGCGTGAGCAGTACTTC
CDR3 protein: CASSLNAGREQYF

clone size: many
D gene: .
J gene: TRBJ1-1
V gene: TRBV5-5
CDR3 DNA: TGTGCCAGCAGCTTGTTTGGGGGCACTGAAGCTTTCTTT
CDR3 protein: CASSLFGGTEAFF

clone size: medium-sized
D gene: .
J gene: TRBJ2-2
V gene: TRBV6-1
CDR3 DNA: TGTGCCAGCAGAGAACAGGGTTCCGGGGCCGGGGAGCTGTTTTTT
CDR3 protein: CASREQGSGAGELFF

clone size: .
D gene: .
J gene: TRBJ2-6
V gene: TRBV11-2
CDR3 DNA: TGTGCCAGCAGCTTAGATCCCTCCGGGGCCAACGTCCTGACTTTC
CDR3 protein: CASSLDPSGANVLTF

clone size: .
D gene: .
J gene: TRBJ1-1
V gene: TRBV5-1
CDR3 DNA: TGCGCCAGCAGCCGTTTGGACACATTGAACACTGAAGCTTTCTTT
CDR3 protein: CASSRLDTLNTEAFF